This T cell receptor (beta chain) stems from a study of post-analysis software for immune sequencing data. Study information: Recorded disease courses covered relapsing-remitting, secondary progressive and progressive-relapsing multiple sclerosis. Some patients had no subtype annotation. Study findings and constraints: Co-batched samples clustered tightly together by F measure. Among multiple sclerosis patients, normalized Chao1 diversity was significantly below that of controls. Compared with controls, patients had more of 4 to 6 TRBV segments, including TRBV5-6, TRBV5-1 and TRBV20-1.

This clonotype was seen a few times. Its target is not known. The TCR beta cDNA libraries carried unique molecular identifiers. Starting from around 1 to 10 million T cells, the study yielded roughly 0.5 million cDNA molecules. MiXCR, applied by TCRdb to the PCR reads, yields one record per CDR3 protein. Of about 770,000 distinct CDR3 sequences in the sample, about 43% were seen once. The length of the CDR3 is 16 residues. The ends were cut back, 4 bases at V and 4 bases at J, with 18 bases in the middle. Germline CDR1 reads MRHNA; CDR2 reads SNTAGT. The sample consisted of blood. The receptor was isolated from a girl under 18 with multiple sclerosis. The rearrangement uses TRBV6-4 and TRBJ2-3; the D call may be TRBD1 or TRBD2 (5 bases each). The CDR3 DNA reads TGTGCCAGCAGTGCCCATGGGGCCCGGGGAGCAGATACGCAGTATTTT. Its protein product is CASSAHGARGADTQYF.